A selection of T cell receptor beta chains follows, all from one sample in a study of breast tumors, draining lymph nodes, adjacent tissues. From the multiplex PCR reads, TCRdb called clonotypes with MiXCR, one entry per CDR3 protein. The sample lists more than 85,000 distinct CDR3 sequences; over 20% were seen once. Sequenced sample: axillary lymph node tissue. Source of these receptors: a female donor with breast cancer. Some clones in this sample may be carry-over from other donors' samples. The CDR3 runs from the conserved cysteine through the conserved F or W. D genes are given only for firm matches. Clone sizes are given selectively: once, few, many, or a class where the clone is expanded.

V gene: TRBV6-6; clone size: many; J gene: TRBJ2-1; D gene: -; CDR3 protein: CATGAGAYNEQFF; CDR3 DNA: TGTGCCACTGGCGCGGGGGCTTACAATGAGCAGTTCTTC
V gene: TRBV25-1; clone size: many; J gene: TRBJ1-6; D gene: -; CDR3 protein: CASSEGVATLGNSPLHF; CDR3 DNA: TGTGCCAGCAGTGAGGGGGTTGCGACTTTGGGTAATTCACCCCTCCACTTT
V gene: TRBV19; clone size: few; J gene: TRBJ1-3; D gene: -; CDR3 protein: CASSLTQGSSGNTIYF; CDR3 DNA: TGTGCCAGTAGTCTCACACAGGGAAGCTCTGGAAACACCATATATTTT
V gene: TRBV9; clone size: many; J gene: TRBJ2-1; D gene: -; CDR3 protein: CASSARSRGWGHDNEQFF; CDR3 DNA: TGTGCCAGCAGCGCTCGAAGCAGGGGTTGGGGACACGACAATGAGCAGTTCTTC
V gene: TRBV6-1; clone size: many; J gene: TRBJ2-7; D gene: -; CDR3 protein: CASSDGNEQYF; CDR3 DNA: TGTGCCAGCAGTGACGGGAACGAGCAGTACTTC
V gene: TRBV19; clone size: few; J gene: TRBJ1-4; D gene: -; CDR3 protein: CASSPPGGGPNEKLFF; CDR3 DNA: TGTGCCAGTAGTCCTCCGGGGGGGGGTCCTAATGAAAAACTGTTTTTT
V gene: TRBV4-2; clone size: many; J gene: TRBJ2-7; D gene: TRBD1; CDR3 protein: CASSQDRTGKNYEQYF; CDR3 DNA: TGTGCCAGCAGCCAAGATAGGACAGGGAAAAATTACGAGCAGTACTTC
V gene: TRBV6-5; clone size: many; J gene: TRBJ1-2; D gene: -; CDR3 protein: CASRLQATNYGYTF; CDR3 DNA: TGTGCCAGCAGGCTACAGGCTACGAACTATGGCTACACCTTC
V gene: TRBV12-3/TRBV12-4; clone size: many; J gene: TRBJ1-2; D gene: -; CDR3 protein: CASSFRVGYTF; CDR3 DNA: TGTGCCAGCAGTTTCAGGGTCGGCTACACCTTC
V gene: TRBV5-5; clone size: -; J gene: TRBJ1-2; D gene: TRBD1; CDR3 protein: CASSLGRTGYLSGYTF; CDR3 DNA: TGTGCCAGCAGTTTGGGGCGGACAGGGTACTTAAGTGGCTACACCTTC
V gene: TRBV5-1; clone size: many; J gene: TRBJ2-5; D gene: -; CDR3 protein: CATTGETQYF; CDR3 DNA: TGCGCCACTACAGGGGAGACCCAGTACTTC
V gene: TRBV19; clone size: -; J gene: TRBJ1-2; D gene: -; CDR3 protein: CASRTPWGGSNYGYTF; CDR3 DNA: TGTGCCAGCCGTACTCCGTGGGGGGGGTCTAACTATGGCTACACCTTC
V gene: TRBV20-1; clone size: -; J gene: TRBJ1-1; D gene: -; CDR3 protein: CSARIGESNTEAFF; CDR3 DNA: TGCAGTGCTAGGATTGGGGAAAGTAACACTGAAGCTTTCTTT
V gene: TRBV7-6; clone size: few; J gene: TRBJ2-1; D gene: -; CDR3 protein: CASSFTSGAGYSEQFF; CDR3 DNA: TGTGCCAGCAGCTTTACCTCCGGAGCAGGTTACAGTGAGCAGTTCTTC
V gene: TRBV6-5; clone size: many; J gene: TRBJ2-3; D gene: TRBD2; CDR3 protein: CASSARAGGPTDTQYF; CDR3 DNA: TGTGCCAGCAGCGCCCGGGCGGGAGGGCCCACAGATACGCAGTATTTT
V gene: TRBV9; clone size: many; J gene: TRBJ2-7; D gene: -; CDR3 protein: CASSVGVRSEQYF; CDR3 DNA: TGTGCCAGCAGCGTAGGAGTTAGGTCCGAGCAGTACTTC
V gene: TRBV5-1; clone size: many; J gene: TRBJ1-6; D gene: -; CDR3 protein: CASSLARGDSPLHF; CDR3 DNA: TGCGCCAGCAGCTTGGCCAGGGGTGATTCACCCCTCCACTTT